This TCR beta chain was retrieved from a study of STAT5B mutations in CD4+ large granular lymphocyte leukemia. Findings of the study overall: Data were not HLA-matched across samples.

For this clone: Its antigen is not identified.

This was a survey-level run. Profiling relied on immunoSEQ multiplex PCR, and the TCRdb table lists in-frame clones only, not all of them. The table lists roughly 30,000 clones, roughly 80% of them singletons. Buffy coats from healthy blood donors served as controls. CDR3 size: 12 residues. Between the trimmed V and J ends, which lost 6 bases and 3 bases, there was a span of 8 bases. Germline loops: CDR1 SEHNR, CDR2 FQNEAQ (reference sequence). The specimen sequenced was CD4+ T cells from blood buffy coats. The chain has TRBV7-9 and TRBJ2-5; unclear D gene. This clonotype was sampled from a human donor in good health. The DNA of the CDR3 is TGTGCCAGCAGTTGGGGAAAAGAGACCCAGTACTTC. This encodes CASSWGKETQYF.